A single T cell receptor (beta chain) is shown here with its context. Its antigen is unidentified. Compared with germline, one end of the junction differs, possibly owing to a read error. cDNA specific to TCR beta was made from 450 to 500 ng of total RNA, with a constant-region primer employed for priming. What produced the TCR beta libraries was three nested multiplex PCR rounds using slightly modified ARM-PCR. TRBV1-TRBV30 forward primers paired with a C-beta reverse primer were used in the first two PCR rounds, which ran about 11 cycles each. TCRdb redid the calling of the multiplex PCR reads with MiXCR, one entry per CDR3 protein. The sample yields approximately 330,000 distinct CDR3 sequences, 65% seen once. Out of unsorted whole blood came the blood RNA, and germline DNA was extracted as well. About 4.3 milliliters of peripheral blood were gathered ahead of the operation. The data are from a study of tumor-infiltrating lymphocytes in primary liver carcinoma. For the study at large: The neoplasms were of stage T1-T3 N0M0, with dimensions of about 4.2 to 11 cm across. Every sample contained roughly 3.5 to 8 million productive TCRbeta reads, and these numbers were similar from one tissue type to another.

This CDR3 is 15 amino acids long. Germline V lookup: CDR1 MNHEY, CDR2 SVGAGI. Findings of the study overall: Tumors carried a top-250-clone fraction significantly exceeding that of blood (p = 0.039).

The chain links TRBV6-5 to TRBJ2-1; 11 nucleotides agree with TRBD2. Sequenced sample: peripheral blood. The receptor's source is a man aged 40-49 years with primary liver carcinoma and hepatitis B virus infection. CDR3 sequence reads: CASSSSGRTYNGQFF. CDR3 in DNA: TGTGCCAGCAGTTCTAGCGGGAGGACGTACAATGGGCAGTTCTTC.